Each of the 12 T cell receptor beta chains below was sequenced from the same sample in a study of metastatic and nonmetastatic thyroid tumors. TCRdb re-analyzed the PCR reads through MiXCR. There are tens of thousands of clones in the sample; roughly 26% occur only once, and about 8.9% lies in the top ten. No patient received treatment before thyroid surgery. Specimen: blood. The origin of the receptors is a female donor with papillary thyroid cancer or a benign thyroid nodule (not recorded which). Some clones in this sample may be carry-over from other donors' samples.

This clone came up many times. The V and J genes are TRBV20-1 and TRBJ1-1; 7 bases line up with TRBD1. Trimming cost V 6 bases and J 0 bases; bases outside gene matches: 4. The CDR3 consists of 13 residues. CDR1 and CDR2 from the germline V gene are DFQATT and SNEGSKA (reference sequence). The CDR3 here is CSATRGVNTEAFF. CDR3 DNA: TGCAGTGCAACCAGGGGGGTGAACACTGAAGCTTTCTTT.

The CDR3 is CSARAPSGSVLNTGELFF. Here the CDR3 DNA reads TGCAGTGCTAGAGCCCCTAGCGGGAGCGTACTGAACACCGGGGAGCTGTTTTTT. The rearrangement uses TRBV20-1 and TRBJ2-2, with 10 bases identical to TRBD2. The germline V gene has CDR1 DFQATT and CDR2 SNEGSKA (reference sequence). This CDR3 contains 18 residues. The trim removed 1 base at V and 1 base at J, leaving 9 bases unmatched.

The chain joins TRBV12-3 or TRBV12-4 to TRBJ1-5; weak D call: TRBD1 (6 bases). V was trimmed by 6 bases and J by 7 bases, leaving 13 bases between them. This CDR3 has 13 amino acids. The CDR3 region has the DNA TGTGCCAGCAGCCGGGGGGGCGAGCAGCCCCAGCATTTT. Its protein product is CASSRGGEQPQHF.

The CDR3 spells CASSEGAASRYGYTF. DNA of the CDR3: TGTGCCAGCAGTGAAGGAGCGGCATCCCGCTATGGCTACACCTTC. V is TRBV27 and J is TRBJ1-2; D is uncertain. CDR1 is MNHEY and CDR2 is SMNVEV in the germline V gene (reference sequence). V was shortened by 5 bases and J by 4 bases, with 17 bases between the two germline ends. CDR3 length equals 15 residues.

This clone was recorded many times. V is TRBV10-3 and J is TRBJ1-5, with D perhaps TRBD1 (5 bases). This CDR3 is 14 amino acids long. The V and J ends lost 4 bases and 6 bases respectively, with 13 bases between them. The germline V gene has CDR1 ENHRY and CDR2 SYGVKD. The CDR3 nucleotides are TGTGCCATCAGTGCTGTGGACGGGGGTCAGCCCCAGCATTTT. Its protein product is CAISAVDGGQPQHF.

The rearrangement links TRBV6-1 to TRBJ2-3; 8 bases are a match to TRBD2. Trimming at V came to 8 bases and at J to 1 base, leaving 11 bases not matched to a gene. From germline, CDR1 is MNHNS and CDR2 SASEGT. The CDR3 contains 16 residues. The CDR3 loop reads CASAAGGYYRTDTQYF. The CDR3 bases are TGTGCCAGCGCGGCGGGGGGCTATTATCGCACAGATACGCAGTATTTT.

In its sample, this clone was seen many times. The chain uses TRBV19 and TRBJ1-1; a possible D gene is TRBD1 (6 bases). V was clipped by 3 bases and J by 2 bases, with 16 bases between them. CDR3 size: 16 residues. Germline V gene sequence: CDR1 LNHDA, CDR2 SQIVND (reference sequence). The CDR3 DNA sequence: TGTGCCAGTAGTATCCTAGGGGGGGGGAGCAACACTGAAGCTTTCTTT. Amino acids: CASSILGGGSNTEAFF.

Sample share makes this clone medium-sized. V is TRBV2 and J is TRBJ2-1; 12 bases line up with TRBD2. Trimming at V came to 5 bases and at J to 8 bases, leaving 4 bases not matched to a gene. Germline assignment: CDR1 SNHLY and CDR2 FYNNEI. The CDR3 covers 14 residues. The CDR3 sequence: CASSPASGRDEQFF. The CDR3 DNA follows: TGTGCCAGCAGTCCCGCTAGCGGGAGGGATGAGCAGTTCTTC. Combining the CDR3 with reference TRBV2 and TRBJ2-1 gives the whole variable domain EPEVTQTPSHQVTQMGQEVILRCVPISNHLYFYWYRQILGQKVEFLVSFYNNEISEKSEIFDDQFSVERPDGSNFTLKIRSTKLEDSAMYFCASSPASGRDEQFFGPGTRLTVL.

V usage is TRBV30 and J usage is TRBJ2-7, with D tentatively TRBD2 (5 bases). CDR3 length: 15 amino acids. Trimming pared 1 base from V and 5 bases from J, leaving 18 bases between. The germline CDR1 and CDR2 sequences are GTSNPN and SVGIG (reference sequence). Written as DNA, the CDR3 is TGTGCCTGGAGTGGGAGTATCGGAGGTTGGGACGAGCAGTACTTC. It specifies CAWSGSIGGWDEQYF. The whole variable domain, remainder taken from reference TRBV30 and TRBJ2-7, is SQTIHQWPATLVQPVGSPLSLECTVEGTSNPNLYWYRQAAGRGLQLLFYSVGIGQISSEVPQNLSASRPQDRQFILSSKKLLLSDSGFYLCAWSGSIGGWDEQYFGPGTRLTVT.

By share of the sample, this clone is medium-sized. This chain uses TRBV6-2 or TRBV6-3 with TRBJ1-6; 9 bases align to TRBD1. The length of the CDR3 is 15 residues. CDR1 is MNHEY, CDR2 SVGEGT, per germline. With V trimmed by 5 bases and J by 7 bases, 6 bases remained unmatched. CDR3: CASSRGTGLNSPLHF. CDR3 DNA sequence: TGTGCCAGCAGTCGGGGGACAGGGCTGAATTCACCCCTCCACTTT.

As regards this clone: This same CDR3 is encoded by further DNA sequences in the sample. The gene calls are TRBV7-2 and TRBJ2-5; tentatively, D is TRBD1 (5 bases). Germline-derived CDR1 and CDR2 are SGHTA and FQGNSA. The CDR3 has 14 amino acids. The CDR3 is CASSRAGSAGTQYF. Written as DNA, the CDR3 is TGTGCAAGCTCAAGGGCAGGGTCCGCTGGTACCCAGTACTTC.

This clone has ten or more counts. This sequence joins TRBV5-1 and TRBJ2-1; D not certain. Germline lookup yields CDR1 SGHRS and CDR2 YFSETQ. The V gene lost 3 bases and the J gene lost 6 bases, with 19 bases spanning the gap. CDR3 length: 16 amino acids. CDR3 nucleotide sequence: TGCGCCAGCAGCTCATTCGCTGGTGCAGGTGGCAATGAGCAGTTCTTC. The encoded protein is CASSSFAGAGGNEQFF.